A selection of T cell receptor beta chains follows, all from one sample in a study of post-analysis software for immune sequencing data. TCRdb used MiXCR to reprocess the PCR reads, holding one entry per CDR3 protein. This table has hundreds of thousands of distinct CDR3 sequences, less than 35% appearing once. The sample comprised blood. The receptors come from a girl between 10 and 17 years old with multiple sclerosis. Each CDR3 is given with its conserved first and last residue. Size is omitted from some rows. Given values are once, few, many or a class for expanded clones.

CDR3aa	abundance	v_gene
CASSVLEGGTEAFF	once	TRBV2
CASSLEAGGVTEAFF	.	TRBV12-3/TRBV12-4
CATLVQVDTQYF	many	TRBV24-1
CASSQPSSPLHF	.	TRBV4-1
CASSSSSGGFTGELFF	few	TRBV27
CASSYGTGVLADHEQYF	few	TRBV6-5
CASSLQLRGSGANVLTF	few	TRBV6-5
CASSLGRTYEQYF	many	TRBV5-1
CSVEGNSLNTEAFF	few	TRBV29-1
CASSIVWGQETQYF	.	TRBV19
CASSPPRGNPYEQYF	few	TRBV7-9
CASSYSGGEETQYF	few	TRBV5-1
CASSSGQGPWEQYF	.	TRBV6-5
CATSARTDKNIQYF	few	TRBV24-1
CAISETGSDEQFF	.	TRBV10-3
CASSPRASGYTF	few	TRBV12-3/TRBV12-4
CSPTLVGGSSYEQYF	.	TRBV20-1
CASSPTSLTDTQYF	.	TRBV7-2
CASSLTGGLMNTEAFF	.	TRBV7-3
CASSFKADSPLHF	.	TRBV12-3/TRBV12-4
CASTAQDATTSNEQFF	.	TRBV2
CASSAGSGAQYF	.	TRBV11-2
CASTGYRTDTQYF	many	TRBV6-4
CASSYSVHPGDEQYF	.	TRBV6-5
CASSAMEAYERQYF	.	TRBV5-6
CASSQDRTSGGGQETQYF	few	TRBV3-1
CASSSRLAGPSETQYF	.	TRBV7-9
CASSYSLLGGDNEQFF	few	TRBV6-6
CASSLRGNSNQPQHF	few	TRBV7-8
CSASGQGTEKRFF	.	TRBV20-1
CASRRQGYSPLHF	.	TRBV5-6
CASSYSGGANNEQFF	once	TRBV5-1
CASSLDVTTGSSYEQYF	.	TRBV5-1
CASSSSTGLETQYF	.	TRBV7-9
CASYRGNQGYTF	.	TRBV2
CASSEAGQANYGYTF	.	TRBV25-1
CASSLRAAPNYGYTF	few	TRBV7-2
CASSDSGFNSPLHF	.	TRBV10-2
CASSPGVAGGFSSYNEQFF	.	TRBV5-1
CASSLGQDPYNEQFF	.	TRBV5-4
CSATLGTSNSGANVLTF	few	TRBV29-1
CASSPGGEAYEQYF	.	TRBV11-2
CASSEGQGNGQPQHF	.	TRBV6-1
CASKGVGTQYF	few	TRBV6-5
CASSSSTGAPFSTYF	.	TRBV28